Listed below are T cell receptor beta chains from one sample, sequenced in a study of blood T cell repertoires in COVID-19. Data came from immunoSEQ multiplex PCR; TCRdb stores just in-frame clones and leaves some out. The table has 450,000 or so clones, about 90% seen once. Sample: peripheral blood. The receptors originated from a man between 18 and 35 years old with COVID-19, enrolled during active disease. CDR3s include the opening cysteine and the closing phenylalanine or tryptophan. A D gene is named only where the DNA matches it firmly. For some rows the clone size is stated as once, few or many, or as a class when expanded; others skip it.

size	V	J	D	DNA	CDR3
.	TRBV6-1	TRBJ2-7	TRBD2	TGTGCCAGCAGGGAAGGACTAGCGGGAGTAAAGCAGTACTTC	CASREGLAGVKQYF
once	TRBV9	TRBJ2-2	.	TGTGCCAGCAGCTCCTACGGCGGAGTCGCGGGCGGGGAGCTGTTTTTT	CASSSYGGVAGGELFF
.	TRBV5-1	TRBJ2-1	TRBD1	TGCGCCAGCAGCCTTCGGACAGGGGGGGACAATGAGCAGTTCTTC	CASSLRTGGDNEQFF
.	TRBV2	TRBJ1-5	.	TGTGCCAGCAGTCGGGACTATAGCAATCAGCCCCAGCATTTT	CASSRDYSNQPQHF
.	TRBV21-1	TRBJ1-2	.	TGTGCCAGCAGCAAAGAAATTATCACAGGGGGTAGCTATGGCTACACCTTC	CASSKEIITGGSYGYTF
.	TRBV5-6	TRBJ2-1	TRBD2	TGTGCCAGCAGCTCCCTAGCGGGAGGTTACAATGAGCAGTTCTTC	CASSSLAGGYNEQFF
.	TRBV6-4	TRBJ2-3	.	TGTGCCAGCAGTGCACTAGGAGGGGCCACAGATACGCAGTATTTT	CASSALGGATDTQYF
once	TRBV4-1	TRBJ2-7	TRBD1	TGCGCCAGCAGCCAGTCCAGGGGGCTGAAGGCCTACGAGCAGTACTTC	CASSQSRGLKAYEQYF
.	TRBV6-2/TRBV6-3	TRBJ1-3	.	TGTGCCAGCAGTTACTCGGGTCGGACTGGCGGAAACACCATATATTTT	CASSYSGRTGGNTIYF
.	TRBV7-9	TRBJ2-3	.	TGTGCCAGCAGCTTAGGGGAAGTTTGGGGAGTCACAGATACGCAGTATTTT	CASSLGEVWGVTDTQYF
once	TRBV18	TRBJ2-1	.	TGTGCCAGCTCACAAAGCCGGGAGAGAAATGAGCAGTTCTTC	CASSQSRERNEQFF
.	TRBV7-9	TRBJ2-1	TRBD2	TGTGCCAGCACTCACTCGGGGGGAGACGAGCAGTTCTTC	CASTHSGGDEQFF
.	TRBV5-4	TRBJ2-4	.	TGTGCCAGCAGCAAGGACGGACTTCAAAACATTCAGTACTTC	CASSKDGLQNIQYF
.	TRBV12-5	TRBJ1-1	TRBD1	TGTGCTAGTGGTTCCCGACAGGGGGAGCCGAACACTGAAGCTTTCTTT	CASGSRQGEPNTEAFF
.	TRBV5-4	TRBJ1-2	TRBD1	TGTGCCAGCAGATCTACCGGGACAGATTATGGCTACACCTTC	CASRSTGTDYGYTF
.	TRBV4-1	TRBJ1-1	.	TGCGCCAGCAGCCTCACGGACAGCAACACTGAAGCTTTCTTT	CASSLTDSNTEAFF
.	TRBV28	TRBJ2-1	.	TGTGCCACGTTATACAATGAGCAGTTCTTC	CATLYNEQFF
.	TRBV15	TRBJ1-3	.	TGTGCCACCAGCACCGATCCAGGGTCTGGAAACACCATATATTTT	CATSTDPGSGNTIYF
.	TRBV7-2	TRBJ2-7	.	TGTGCCAGCAGCTTTAGACAGGTCTCCTACGAGCAGTACTTC	CASSFRQVSYEQYF
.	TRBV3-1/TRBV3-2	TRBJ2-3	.	TGTGCCAGCAGCCAAGGCGCTCTTACCACAGATACGCAGTATTTT	CASSQGALTTDTQYF
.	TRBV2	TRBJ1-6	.	TGTGCCAGCACTCTTAGGGGCGGCAATTCACCCCTCCACTTT	CASTLRGGNSPLHF
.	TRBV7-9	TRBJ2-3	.	TGTGCCGGAATCTTAGGGCCCCTCAGCACAGATACGCAGTATTTT	CAGILGPLSTDTQYF
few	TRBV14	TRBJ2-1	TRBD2	TGTGCCAGCAGCCAGGTACTAGCGTCTGAGCAGTTCTTC	CASSQVLASEQFF
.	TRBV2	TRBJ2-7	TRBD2	TGTGCCAGCAGTGAACTAGCGGGAACGAGGGGGGAGCAGTACTTC	CASSELAGTRGEQYF
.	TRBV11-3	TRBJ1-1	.	TGTGCCAGCAGCCCCTACGATTCGGGGTGGACTGAAGCTTTCTTT	CASSPYDSGWTEAFF
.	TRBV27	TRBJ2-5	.	TGTGCCAGCAGTCCGTCACCTGACAGGTACCAAGAGACCCAGTACTTC	CASSPSPDRYQETQYF
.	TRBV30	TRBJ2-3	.	TGTGCCTGGAGCCTCGCGGCGGGAGATACGCAGTATTTT	CAWSLAAGDTQYF
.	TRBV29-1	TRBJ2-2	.	TGCAGCGTGGCTGACAGGTCCACCGGGGAGCTGTTTTTT	CSVADRSTGELFF
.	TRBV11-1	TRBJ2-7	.	TGTGCCAGCAGCTTAGCGCAGGGTAGGCGCGAGCAGTACTTC	CASSLAQGRREQYF
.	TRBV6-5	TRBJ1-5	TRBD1	TGTGCCAGCACCCGGGACAGGGAAGACCAGCCCCAGCATTTT	CASTRDREDQPQHF
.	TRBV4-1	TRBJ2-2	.	TGCGCCAGCAGCCAAGATAATCAGGCGGGCGCTTACGGGGAGCTGTTTTTT	CASSQDNQAGAYGELFF
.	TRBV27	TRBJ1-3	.	TGTGCCAGCAGTTTACCAGGCAGGACTATCTCTGGAAACACCATATATTTT	CASSLPGRTISGNTIYF
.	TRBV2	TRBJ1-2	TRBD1	TGTGCCAGCAGTCGAACAGGGGTAGGGGGCTACACCTTC	CASSRTGVGGYTF
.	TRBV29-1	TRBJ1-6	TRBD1	TGCAGCGCCGCAGGGGGGCTTGGGTCACCCCTCCACTTT	CSAAGGLGSPLHF
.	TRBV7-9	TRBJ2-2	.	TGTGCCAGCAGCCACGGGTCAACCGGGGAGCTGTTTTTT	CASSHGSTGELFF
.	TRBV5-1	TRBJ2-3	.	TGCGCCAGCAGCTTGACCATGGCGGGATTATTGACAGATACGCAGTATTTT	CASSLTMAGLLTDTQYF
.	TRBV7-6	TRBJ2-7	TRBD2	TGTGCCAGCAGCCTTGGACTAGCGGGGGGTTCGCAGTACTTC	CASSLGLAGGSQYF
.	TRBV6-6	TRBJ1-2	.	TGTGCCAGCAGTTTTCAGAATCCTAACTATGGCTACACCTTC	CASSFQNPNYGYTF
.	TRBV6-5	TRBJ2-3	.	TGTGCCAGCACCCTTTGGGGCTATCTCACAGATACGCAGTATTTT	CASTLWGYLTDTQYF
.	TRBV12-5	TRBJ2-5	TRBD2	TGTGCTAGTGGTTTGGTACTAGCGGGGGGGCGGGCGAAGGAGACCCAGTACTTC	CASGLVLAGGRAKETQYF
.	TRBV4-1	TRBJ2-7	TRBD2	TGCGCCAGCAGCCATCCCACGGGGGACTACACCTACGAGCAGTACTTC	CASSHPTGDYTYEQYF